The clone carrying this T cell receptor beta chain showed up just a few times. Its antigen is as yet unknown. Then a second PCR, running about 6 to 11 cycles, was carried out with a sample-barcoded 5' primer and a J-beta primer mix. Researchers report that a template-switch adaptor with 12 random nucleotides tagged each cDNA molecule. TCRdb reprocessed the 5' RACE reads with MiXCR, giving one entry per CDR3 protein. The repertoire includes some 730,000 distinct CDR3 sequences, about 24% of them detected once, and 20% to 25% sits in the top ten. V dropped 1 base and J dropped 1 base, with 10 bases sitting between them. Germline-derived CDR1 and CDR2 are SGHTA and FQGNSA. The CDR3 is 15 residues long. These data come from a study of blood T cells in healthy people across ages. Study conclusions and caveats: A strong correlation was found between TCR beta diversity and the percentage of naive T cells. Whereas aged donors had fewer naive CD4+ cells, long-lived donors had more of them and higher diversity.

The receptor was derived from a man between 65 and 85 years old in good health. The chain couples TRBV7-2 to TRBJ1-1; no firm D call. Source material: blood. CDR3 DNA: TGTGCCAGCAGCTTAGAACGAAAACCGAACACTGAAGCTTTCTTT. Translated, it gives CASSLERKPNTEAFF.